Listed below are T cell receptor beta chains from one sample, sequenced in a study of CD8 T cells in ankylosing spondylitis. TCRdb ran MiXCR on the 5' RACE reads and lists one entry per CDR3 protein. The sample has a few hundred thousand distinct CDR3 sequences, over 15% seen once. The sample comprised blood, either unsorted or a sorted T cell fraction (not recorded which). Receptors were obtained from a male donor with ankylosing spondylitis. Each CDR3 is given with its conserved first and last residue. A D gene is named only where the DNA matches it firmly. Some rows mark clone size as missing; the rest say once, few, many or name a class of expanded clone.

j_call: TRBJ2-2; v_call: TRBV29-1; clone_size: few; d_call: TRBD2; cdr3_aa: CSVDTFGTSGNTGELFF; cdr3_nt: TGCAGCGTTGACACCTTTGGGACTAGCGGGAACACCGGGGAGCTGTTTTTT
j_call: TRBJ2-7; v_call: TRBV4-3; clone_size: -; d_call: -; cdr3_aa: CASSQDGGSVSYEQYF; cdr3_nt: TGCGCCAGCAGCCAAGATGGAGGCTCGGTATCCTACGAGCAGTACTTC
j_call: TRBJ1-2; v_call: TRBV20-1; clone_size: few; d_call: -; cdr3_aa: CSARDPRLPSYGYTF; cdr3_nt: TGCAGTGCTAGAGATCCCCGACTGCCCTCATATGGCTACACCTTC
j_call: TRBJ2-1; v_call: TRBV5-1; clone_size: many; d_call: TRBD2; cdr3_aa: CASSPSGGSYNEQFF; cdr3_nt: TGCGCCAGCAGCCCGAGCGGGGGCTCCTACAATGAGCAGTTCTTC
j_call: TRBJ2-5; v_call: TRBV5-1; clone_size: -; d_call: TRBD2; cdr3_aa: CASSYWGLAGETQYF; cdr3_nt: TGCGCCAGCAGCTACTGGGGACTAGCGGGGGAGACCCAGTACTTC
j_call: TRBJ2-3; v_call: TRBV10-2; clone_size: -; d_call: -; cdr3_aa: CASRGGLLSGGRTDTQYF; cdr3_nt: TGCGCCAGCAGGGGGGGGCTGCTTTCGGGGGGCCGTACAGATACGCAGTATTTT
j_call: TRBJ1-1; v_call: TRBV7-3; clone_size: few; d_call: -; cdr3_aa: CASSLNGGLNTEAFF; cdr3_nt: TGTGCCAGCAGCTTAAATGGAGGGTTGAACACTGAAGCTTTCTTT
j_call: TRBJ2-1; v_call: TRBV12-3/TRBV12-4; clone_size: many; d_call: -; cdr3_aa: CASSLGHYNEQFF; cdr3_nt: TGTGCCAGCAGTTTAGGTCACTACAATGAGCAGTTCTTC
j_call: TRBJ1-1; v_call: TRBV3-1; clone_size: few; d_call: -; cdr3_aa: CASSQVRSGSNTEAFF; cdr3_nt: TGTGCCAGCAGCCAAGTTAGGTCAGGGTCGAACACTGAAGCTTTCTTT
j_call: TRBJ1-6; v_call: TRBV5-1; clone_size: -; d_call: TRBD1; cdr3_aa: CASSFTDRGSIQNSPLHF; cdr3_nt: TGCGCCAGCAGCTTTACCGACAGGGGATCGATACAGAATTCACCCCTCCACTTT
j_call: TRBJ1-5; v_call: TRBV20-1; clone_size: -; d_call: -; cdr3_aa: CSARDLRGIYSNQPQHF; cdr3_nt: TGCAGTGCTAGAGATCTCAGGGGAATCTATAGCAATCAGCCCCAGCATTTT
j_call: TRBJ1-1; v_call: TRBV2; clone_size: few; d_call: -; cdr3_aa: CASSQRGYQAFF; cdr3_nt: TGTGCCAGCAGTCAAAGGGGGTATCAAGCTTTCTTT
j_call: TRBJ2-7; v_call: TRBV27; clone_size: -; d_call: TRBD1; cdr3_aa: CASSPDRDRVYEQYF; cdr3_nt: TGTGCCAGCAGTCCAGACCGGGACAGGGTCTACGAGCAGTACTTC
j_call: TRBJ1-1; v_call: TRBV6-1; clone_size: -; d_call: -; cdr3_aa: CASSEPGETAFF; cdr3_nt: TGTGCCAGCAGTGAACCCGGAGAAACAGCTTTCTTT
j_call: TRBJ2-4; v_call: TRBV10-3; clone_size: few; d_call: -; cdr3_aa: CAIRTGPGKGKNIQYF; cdr3_nt: TGTGCCATCAGGACGGGGCCGGGGAAAGGCAAAAACATTCAGTACTTC
j_call: TRBJ1-3; v_call: TRBV30; clone_size: -; d_call: -; cdr3_aa: CAWSVRSPSLRGNTIYF; cdr3_nt: TGTGCCTGGAGTGTACGGTCCCCCTCCTTGCGAGGAAACACCATATATTTT